This TCR beta chain was captured by sequencing in a study of T cells in localized non-small cell lung cancer. Regarding the study as a whole: Within adjacent lung there appeared a median approximately 60 of the top 100 tumor clones. One tumor region alone was sequenced, and heterogeneity therefore remains possible. Overall survival was longer when the density of T cells in the blood was higher. Tumor showed lower T cell clonality than uninvolved adjacent lung, where it was highest.

V lost 4 bases and J lost 4, with 11 bases in between. The length of the CDR3 is 14 residues. Germline values: CDR1 SGDLS, CDR2 YYNGEE. In this sample, this clone turned up a few times. Antigen: not known. Repertoires were generated with immunoSEQ multiplex PCR, while TCRdb's copy carries only in-frame clones and drops some. Among thousands of clones listed, roughly two fifths were seen once. The TCR comes from a male donor at least 60 years old with stage I squamous cell lung carcinoma. The chain combines TRBV9 with TRBJ2-2; possibly TRBD1 for D (5 bases). The sample here was lung tumor tissue, taken before any cancer treatment. The CDR3 bases are TGTGCCAGCAGCCCCACAGGCCCCACCGGGGAGCTGTTTTTT. Amino acids: CASSPTGPTGELFF. Drawing the rest from reference TRBV9 and TRBJ2-2, the complete variable domain is DSGVTQTPKHLITATGQRVTLRCSPRSGDLSVYWYQQSLDQGLQFLIQYYNGEERAKGNILERFSAQQFPDLHSELNLSSLELGDSALYFCASSPTGPTGELFFGEGSRLTVL.